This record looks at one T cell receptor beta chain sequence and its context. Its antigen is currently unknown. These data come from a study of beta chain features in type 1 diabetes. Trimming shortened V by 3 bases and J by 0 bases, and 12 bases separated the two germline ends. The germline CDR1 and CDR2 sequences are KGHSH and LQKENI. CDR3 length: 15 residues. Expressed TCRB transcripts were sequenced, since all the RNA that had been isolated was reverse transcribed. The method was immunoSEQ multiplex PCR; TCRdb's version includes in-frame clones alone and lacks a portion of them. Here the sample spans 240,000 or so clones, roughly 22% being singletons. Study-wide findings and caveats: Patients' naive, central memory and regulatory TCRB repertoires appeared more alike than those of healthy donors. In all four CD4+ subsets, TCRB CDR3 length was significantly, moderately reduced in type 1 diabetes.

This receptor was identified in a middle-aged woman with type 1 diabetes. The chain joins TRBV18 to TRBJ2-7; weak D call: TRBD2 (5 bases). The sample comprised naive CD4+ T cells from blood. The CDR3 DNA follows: TGTGCCAGCTCACCTGAGTCCGGGATCTCCTACGAGCAGTACTTC. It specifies CASSPESGISYEQYF.